This T cell receptor (beta chain) was sequenced in a study of shared clonotypes between healthy human individuals. Germline assignment: CDR1 SGHRS and CDR2 YFSETQ. The CDR3 has 16 amino acids. V shed 0 bases and J shed 4 bases, with 13 bases lying between them. Clones were read by immunoSEQ multiplex PCR, and TCRdb kept only the in-frame ones, dropping some. The repertoire includes more than 2 million clones, over 85% of them detected once, and around 1.7% sits in the top ten. Note on this clone: No antigen is known for it.

General study points: Investigators collected only blood, and repertoires in tissues likely differ.

CD8 cells classed as naive were CD45RO-negative and positively selected for CCR7, excluding terminally differentiated effector memory CD45RA+ cells. Caucasian adults residing in Nashville, Tennessee made up all the donors. The chain couples TRBV5-1 to TRBJ1-4; D unclear. This clonotype was sampled from a man aged 18 to 29 in good health. Some clones in this sample may be carry-over from other donors' samples. The sample comprised naive CD8+ T cells from PBMCs. The CDR3 DNA reads TGCGCCAGCAGCTTGGAGCGGCCGGCTGTTAATGAAAAACTGTTTTTT. This translates into CASSLERPAVNEKLFF. The whole variable domain, filled in from reference TRBV5-1 and TRBJ1-4, reads KAGVTQTPRYLIKTRGQQVTLSCSPISGHRSVSWYQQTPGQGLQFLFEYFSETQRNKGNFPGRFSGRQFSNSRSEMNVSTLELGDSALYLCASSLERPAVNEKLFFGSGTQLSVL.